A selection of T cell receptor beta chains follows, all from one sample in a study of cytomegalovirus exposure and HLA in healthy donors. The method was immunoSEQ multiplex PCR; TCRdb's version includes in-frame clones alone and lacks a portion of them. The data hold about 190,000 clones, with roughly 80% observed a single time. The sequenced sample consisted of PBMCs. Every receptor here comes from a woman in her 50s in good health and CMV-seropositive. The CDR3 runs from the conserved cysteine through the conserved F or W. The D gene is left open where the match is weak. Not all rows give a size; the values are once, few, many and, for expanded clones, a class.

D gene,V gene,clone size,J gene,CDR3 DNA,CDR3 protein
-,TRBV27,-,TRBJ1-3,TGTGCCAGCAGTCCCCAGGGTTTTAGAAACACCATATATTTT,CASSPQGFRNTIYF
-,TRBV21-1,-,TRBJ2-7,TGTGCCAGCAGCAAAATACCGGGCCCCCAAGGGGCCTACGAGCAGTACTTC,CASSKIPGPQGAYEQYF
-,TRBV18,-,TRBJ2-7,TGTGCCAGCTCCCCCCCTAGTATACCCGCCAGTGAGCAGTACTTC,CASSPPSIPASEQYF
-,TRBV6-5,-,TRBJ1-1,TGTGCCAGCAGTGAGGGGGAGGGGGTCACTGAAGCTTTCTTT,CASSEGEGVTEAFF
-,TRBV6-5,once,TRBJ2-4,TGTGCCAGCAGTAATCCACAGGGGGAGGGGTACATTCAGTACTTC,CASSNPQGEGYIQYF
-,TRBV7-3,-,TRBJ2-1,TGTGCCAGCAGCTTTACCCAGGGCAATGAGCAGTTCTTC,CASSFTQGNEQFF
TRBD2,TRBV6-1,-,TRBJ2-7,TGTGCCAGCAGTGAAGAGTGGGGTGAGGCTAGCGGGATCAAGTCCTACGAGCAGTACTTC,CASSEEWGEASGIKSYEQYF
-,TRBV19,-,TRBJ2-2,TGTGCCAGCTTGTCTTCAGACAGGCCTGACACCGGGGAGCTGTTTTTT,CASLSSDRPDTGELFF
TRBD1,TRBV7-9,-,TRBJ2-1,TGTGCCAGCAGCTTATATCTGGGACAGGTTTACAATGAGCAGTTCTTC,CASSLYLGQVYNEQFF
TRBD1,TRBV7-3,-,TRBJ2-1,TGTGCCAGCAGCTTGGGGGACAGGGGTTCCTACAATGAGCAGTTCTTC,CASSLGDRGSYNEQFF
-,TRBV5-6,-,TRBJ1-2,TGTGCCAGCAGCTTGAACGTAGACAGCTTGCGGGGCTACACCTTC,CASSLNVDSLRGYTF
TRBD2,TRBV6-1,-,TRBJ2-7,TGTGCCAGCAGTGAAATGACTAGCGGGGGCCTACTCTCCTACGAGCAGTACTTC,CASSEMTSGGLLSYEQYF
-,TRBV9,-,TRBJ2-5,TGTGCCAGCAGCGTAGTAGGGGTCTCCCAAGAGACCCAGTACTTC,CASSVVGVSQETQYF
TRBD2,TRBV27,once,TRBJ2-7,TGTGCCAGCAGTCGGGCTAGCGGGGGACGATCCTCCTACGAGCAGTACTTC,CASSRASGGRSSYEQYF
TRBD1,TRBV4-2,-,TRBJ1-5,TGTGCCAGCAGCCGGACAGGGGCCGGGCAGCCCCAGCATTTT,CASSRTGAGQPQHF
-,TRBV11-2,-,TRBJ2-7,TGTGCCAGCAGCTTCAGTGGGGCGACCTACGAGCAGTACTTC,CASSFSGATYEQYF
-,TRBV18,-,TRBJ2-2,TGTGCCAGCTCACCACCGTCCGCCGGGGAGCTGTTTTTT,CASSPPSAGELFF